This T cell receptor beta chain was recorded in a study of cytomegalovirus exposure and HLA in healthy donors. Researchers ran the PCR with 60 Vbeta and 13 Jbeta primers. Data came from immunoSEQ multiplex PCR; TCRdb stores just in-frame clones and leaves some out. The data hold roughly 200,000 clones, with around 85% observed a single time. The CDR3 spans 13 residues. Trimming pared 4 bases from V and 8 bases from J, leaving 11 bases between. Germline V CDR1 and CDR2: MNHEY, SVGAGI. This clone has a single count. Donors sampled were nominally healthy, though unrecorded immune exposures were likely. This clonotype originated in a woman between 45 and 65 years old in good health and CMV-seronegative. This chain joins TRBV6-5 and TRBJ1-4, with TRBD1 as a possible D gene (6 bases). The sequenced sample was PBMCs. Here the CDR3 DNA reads TGTGCCAGCAGTTCTTCAGGGGAGGAAAAACTGTTTTTT. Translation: CASSSSGEEKLFF.